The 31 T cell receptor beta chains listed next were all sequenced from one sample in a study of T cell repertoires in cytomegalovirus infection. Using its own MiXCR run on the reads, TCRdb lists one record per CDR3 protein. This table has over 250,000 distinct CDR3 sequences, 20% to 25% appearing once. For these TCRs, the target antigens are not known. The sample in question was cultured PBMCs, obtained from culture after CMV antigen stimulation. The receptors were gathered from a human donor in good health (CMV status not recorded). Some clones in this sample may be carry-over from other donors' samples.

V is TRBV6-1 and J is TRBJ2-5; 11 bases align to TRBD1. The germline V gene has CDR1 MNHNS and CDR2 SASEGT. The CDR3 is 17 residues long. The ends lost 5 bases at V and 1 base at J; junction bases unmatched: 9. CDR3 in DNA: TGTGCCAGCAGTTACCCGGGACAGGGGGTTGTCCAAGAGACCCAGTACTTC. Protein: CASSYPGQGVVQETQYF.

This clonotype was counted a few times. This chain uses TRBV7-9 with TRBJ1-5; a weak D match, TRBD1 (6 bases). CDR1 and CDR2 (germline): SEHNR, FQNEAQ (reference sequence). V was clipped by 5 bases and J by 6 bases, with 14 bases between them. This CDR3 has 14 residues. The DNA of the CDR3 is TGTGCCAGCAGCCCGCTGGGGGCCAGTCAGCCCCAGCATTTT. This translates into CASSPLGASQPQHF.

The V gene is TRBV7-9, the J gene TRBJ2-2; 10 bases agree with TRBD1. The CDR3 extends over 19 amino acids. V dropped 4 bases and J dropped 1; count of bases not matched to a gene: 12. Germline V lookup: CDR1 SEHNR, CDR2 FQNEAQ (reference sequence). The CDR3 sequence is CASSSTRDRGRGNTGELFF. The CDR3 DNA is TGTGCCAGCAGCTCAACCCGAGACAGGGGGCGCGGGAACACCGGGGAGCTGTTTTTT.

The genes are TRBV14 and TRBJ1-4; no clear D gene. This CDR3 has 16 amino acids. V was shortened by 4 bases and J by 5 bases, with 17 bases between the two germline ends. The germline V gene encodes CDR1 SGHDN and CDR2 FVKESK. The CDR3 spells CASSLPGSHLNEKLFF. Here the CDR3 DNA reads TGTGCCAGCAGCCTTCCCGGCAGCCACCTAAATGAAAAACTGTTTTTT.

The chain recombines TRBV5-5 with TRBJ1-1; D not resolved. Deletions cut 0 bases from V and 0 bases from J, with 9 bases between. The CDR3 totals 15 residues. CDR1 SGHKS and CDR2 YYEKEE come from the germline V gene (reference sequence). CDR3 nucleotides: TGTGCCAGCAGCTTGGGGAGCTCAATGAACACTGAAGCTTTCTTT. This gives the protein CASSLGSSMNTEAFF.

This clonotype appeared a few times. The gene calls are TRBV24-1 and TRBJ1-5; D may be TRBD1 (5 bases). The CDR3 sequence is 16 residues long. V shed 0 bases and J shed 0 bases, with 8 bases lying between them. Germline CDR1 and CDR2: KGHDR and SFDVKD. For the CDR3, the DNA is TGTGCCACCAGTGATTTGGGGGACCCTAGCAATCAGCCCCAGCATTTT. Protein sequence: CATSDLGDPSNQPQHF.

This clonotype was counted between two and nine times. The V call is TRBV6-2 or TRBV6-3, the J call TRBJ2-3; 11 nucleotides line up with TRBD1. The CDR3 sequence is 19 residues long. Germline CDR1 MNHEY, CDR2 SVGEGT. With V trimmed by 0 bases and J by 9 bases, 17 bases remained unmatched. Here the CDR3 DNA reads TGTGCCAGCAGTTACTCGGTCCGGGACAGGGGGATTTTAGGCGCGACGCAGTATTTT. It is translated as CASSYSVRDRGILGATQYF.

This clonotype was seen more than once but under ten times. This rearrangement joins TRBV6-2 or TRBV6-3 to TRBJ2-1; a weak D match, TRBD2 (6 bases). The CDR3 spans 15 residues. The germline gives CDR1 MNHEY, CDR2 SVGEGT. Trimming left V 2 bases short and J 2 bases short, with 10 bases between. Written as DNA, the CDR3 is TGTGCCAGCAGTTACGGGGGAGGCCCCTACAATGAGCAGTTCTTC. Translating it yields CASSYGGGPYNEQFF.

In DNA, the CDR3 is TGTGCCAGCAGTTTAGCGCTTGGACAGGGTCCCACCGGGGAGCTGTTTTTT. This sequence encodes CASSLALGQGPTGELFF. The V gene is TRBV12-3 or TRBV12-4, the J gene TRBJ2-2; 8 bases line up with TRBD1. With V trimmed by 0 bases and J by 4 bases, 7 bases remained unmatched. The CDR3 runs 17 residues.

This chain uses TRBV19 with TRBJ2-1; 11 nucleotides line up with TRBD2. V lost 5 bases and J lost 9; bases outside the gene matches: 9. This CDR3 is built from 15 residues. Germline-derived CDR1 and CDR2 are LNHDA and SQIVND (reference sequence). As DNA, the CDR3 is TGTGCCAGTAGTGCAATAGCGGGAGGGCCCAGTGAGCAGTTCTTC. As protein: CASSAIAGGPSEQFF.

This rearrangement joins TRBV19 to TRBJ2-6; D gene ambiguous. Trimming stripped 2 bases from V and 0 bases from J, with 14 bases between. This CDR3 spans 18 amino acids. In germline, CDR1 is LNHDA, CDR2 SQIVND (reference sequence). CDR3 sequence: CASSIYAGGISGANVLTF. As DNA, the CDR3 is TGTGCCAGTAGTATATACGCAGGTGGGATCTCTGGGGCCAACGTCCTGACTTTC.

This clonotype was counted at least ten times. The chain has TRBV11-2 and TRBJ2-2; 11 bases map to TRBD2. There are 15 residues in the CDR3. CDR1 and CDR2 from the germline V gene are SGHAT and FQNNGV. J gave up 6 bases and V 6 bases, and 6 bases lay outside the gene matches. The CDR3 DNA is TGTGCCAGCAGTTCGACTAGCGGGATGGCCGGGGAGCTGTTTTTT. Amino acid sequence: CASSSTSGMAGELFF.

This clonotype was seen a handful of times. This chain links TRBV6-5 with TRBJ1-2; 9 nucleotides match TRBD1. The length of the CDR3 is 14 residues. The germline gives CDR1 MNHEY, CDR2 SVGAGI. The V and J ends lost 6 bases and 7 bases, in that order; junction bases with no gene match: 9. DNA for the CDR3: TGTGCCAGCAGACCGGGGACAGGGTTCCGTGGCTACACCTTC. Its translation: CASRPGTGFRGYTF.

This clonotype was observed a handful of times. This chain's CDR3 is CASSESSGRRGEQFF. CDR3 sequence (DNA): TGTGCCAGCAGTGAATCTAGCGGGAGGCGCGGGGAGCAGTTCTTC. This rearrangement joins TRBV28 to TRBJ2-1, with TRBD2 matching 11 bases. Germline lookup yields CDR1 MDHEN and CDR2 SYDVKM. After removal of 5 bases from V and 10 bases from J, the junction contained 10 bases not matched to a gene. The CDR3 is 15 residues long.

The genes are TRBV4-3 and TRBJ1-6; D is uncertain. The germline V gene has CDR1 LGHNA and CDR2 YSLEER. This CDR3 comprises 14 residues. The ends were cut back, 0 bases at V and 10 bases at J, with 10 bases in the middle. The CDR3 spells CASSQEGRGSPLHF. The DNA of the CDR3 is TGCGCCAGCAGCCAAGAAGGTCGCGGATCACCCCTCCACTTT.

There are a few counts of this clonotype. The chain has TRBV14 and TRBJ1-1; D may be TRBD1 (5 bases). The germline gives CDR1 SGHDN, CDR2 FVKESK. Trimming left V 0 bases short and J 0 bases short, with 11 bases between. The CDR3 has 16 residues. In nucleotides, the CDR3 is TGTGCCAGCAGCCAAGATGTTGGCAGGGTGAACACTGAAGCTTTCTTT. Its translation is CASSQDVGRVNTEAFF.

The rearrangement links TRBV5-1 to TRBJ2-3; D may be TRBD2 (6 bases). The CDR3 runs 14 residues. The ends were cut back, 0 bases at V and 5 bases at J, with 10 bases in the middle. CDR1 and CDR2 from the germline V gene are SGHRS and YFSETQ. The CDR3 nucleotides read TGCGCCAGCAGCTTGGGAACGGAGGGAGATACGCAGTATTTT. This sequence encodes CASSLGTEGDTQYF.

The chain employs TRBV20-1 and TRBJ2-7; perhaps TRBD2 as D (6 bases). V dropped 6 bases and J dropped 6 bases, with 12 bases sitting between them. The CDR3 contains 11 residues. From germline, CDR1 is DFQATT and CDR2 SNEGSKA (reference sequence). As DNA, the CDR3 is TGCAGTGCCCCTTTCGGGGGCGAGCAGTACTTC. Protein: CSAPFGGEQYF.

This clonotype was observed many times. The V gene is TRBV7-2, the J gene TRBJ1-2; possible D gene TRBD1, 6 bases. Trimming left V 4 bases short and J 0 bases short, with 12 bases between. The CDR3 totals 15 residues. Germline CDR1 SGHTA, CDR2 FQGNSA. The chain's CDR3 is CASSSQTGTNYGYTF. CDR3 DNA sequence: TGTGCCAGCAGCTCCCAGACAGGAACTAACTATGGCTACACCTTC.

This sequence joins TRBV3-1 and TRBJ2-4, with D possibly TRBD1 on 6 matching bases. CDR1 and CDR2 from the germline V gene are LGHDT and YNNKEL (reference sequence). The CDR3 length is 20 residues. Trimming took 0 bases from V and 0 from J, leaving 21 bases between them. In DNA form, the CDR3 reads TGTGCCAGCAGCCAAGATATAATACTTTGGGGGCCCCTAGCCAAAAACATTCAGTACTTC. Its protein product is CASSQDIILWGPLAKNIQYF.

The CDR3 region is CASSLEGVAYNEQFF. The CDR3 DNA reads as TGTGCCAGCAGCTTGGAGGGGGTCGCCTACAATGAGCAGTTCTTC. V gene TRBV5-4 combines with J gene TRBJ2-1, with D possibly being TRBD1 (6 bases). This CDR3 contains 15 residues. V was clipped by 0 bases and J by 2 bases, with 9 bases between them. CDR1 and CDR2 from the germline V gene are SGHNT and YYREEE (reference sequence).

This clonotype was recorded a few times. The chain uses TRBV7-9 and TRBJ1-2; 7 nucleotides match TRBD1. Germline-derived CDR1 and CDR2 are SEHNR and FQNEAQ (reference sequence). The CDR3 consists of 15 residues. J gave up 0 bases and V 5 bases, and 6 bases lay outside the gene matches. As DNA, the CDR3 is TGTGCCAGCAGCGAGGGACAGACAGCTAACTATGGCTACACCTTC. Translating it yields CASSEGQTANYGYTF. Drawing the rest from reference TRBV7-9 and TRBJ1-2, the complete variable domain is DTGVSQNPRHKITKRGQNVTFRCDPISEHNRLYWYRQTLGQGPEFLTYFQNEAQLEKSRLLSDRFSAERPKGSFSTLEIQRTEQGDSAMYLCASSEGQTANYGYTFGSGTRLTVV.

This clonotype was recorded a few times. CDR3 nucleotide sequence: TGCAGCGTTTGCCTGACTAGCGGGAGTACCGGGGAGCTGTTTTTT. It translates to CSVCLTSGSTGELFF. This chain connects TRBV29-1 to TRBJ2-2; 12 nucleotides line up with TRBD2. CDR1 and CDR2 from the germline V gene are SQVTM and ANQGSEA. CDR3 length: 15 residues. With V trimmed by 5 bases and J by 5 bases, 6 bases remained unmatched.

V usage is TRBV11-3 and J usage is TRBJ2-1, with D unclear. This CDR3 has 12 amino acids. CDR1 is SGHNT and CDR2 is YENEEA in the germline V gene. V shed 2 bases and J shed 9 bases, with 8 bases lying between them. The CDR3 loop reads CASSLSTSEQFF. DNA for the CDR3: TGTGCCAGCAGCTTAAGTACGAGTGAGCAGTTCTTC.

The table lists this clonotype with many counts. The CDR3 is CASSRRDREEAFF. CDR3 coding DNA: TGTGCCAGCAGCCGCCGGGACAGGGAGGAAGCTTTCTTT. The chain carries TRBV7-8 and TRBJ1-1; TRBD1 agrees at 9 bases. Trimming cost V 5 bases and J 8 bases; bases outside gene matches: 6. CDR3 length: 13 amino acids. Germline V gives CDR1 SGHVS, CDR2 FQNEAQ.

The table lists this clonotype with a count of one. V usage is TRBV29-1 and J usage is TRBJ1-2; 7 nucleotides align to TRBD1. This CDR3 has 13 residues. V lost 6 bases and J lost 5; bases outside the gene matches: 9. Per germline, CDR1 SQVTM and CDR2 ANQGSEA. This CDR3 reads CSVAPRGEYGYTF. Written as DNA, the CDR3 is TGCAGCGTCGCTCCCAGGGGGGAATATGGCTACACCTTC.

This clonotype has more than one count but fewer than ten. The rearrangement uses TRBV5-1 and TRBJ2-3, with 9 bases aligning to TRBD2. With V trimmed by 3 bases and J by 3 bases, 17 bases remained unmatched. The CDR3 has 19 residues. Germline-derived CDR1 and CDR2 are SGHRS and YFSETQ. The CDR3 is CASSSYFSGSPANTDTQYF. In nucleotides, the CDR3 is TGCGCCAGCAGCTCGTACTTTAGCGGGAGCCCAGCCAATACAGATACGCAGTATTTT.

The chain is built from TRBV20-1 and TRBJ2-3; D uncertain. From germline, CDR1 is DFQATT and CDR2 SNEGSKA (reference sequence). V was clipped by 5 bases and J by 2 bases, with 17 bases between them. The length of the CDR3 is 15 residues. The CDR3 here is CSARPRVRNTDTQYF. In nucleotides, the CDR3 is TGCAGTGCTCGTCCCCGGGTTCGAAACACAGATACGCAGTATTTT.

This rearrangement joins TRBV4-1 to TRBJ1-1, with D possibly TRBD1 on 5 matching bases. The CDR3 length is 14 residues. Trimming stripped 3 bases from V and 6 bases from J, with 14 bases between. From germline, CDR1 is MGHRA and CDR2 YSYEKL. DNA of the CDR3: TGCGCCAGCAGCCACTTCGGGGGACGGGCTGAAGCTTTCTTT. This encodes CASSHFGGRAEAFF.

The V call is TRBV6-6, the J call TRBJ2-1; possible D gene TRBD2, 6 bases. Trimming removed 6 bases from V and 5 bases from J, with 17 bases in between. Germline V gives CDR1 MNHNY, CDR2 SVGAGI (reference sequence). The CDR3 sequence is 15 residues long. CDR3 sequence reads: CASRLLAPTDNEQFF. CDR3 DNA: TGTGCCAGCAGGCTTCTAGCGCCCACCGACAATGAGCAGTTCTTC.

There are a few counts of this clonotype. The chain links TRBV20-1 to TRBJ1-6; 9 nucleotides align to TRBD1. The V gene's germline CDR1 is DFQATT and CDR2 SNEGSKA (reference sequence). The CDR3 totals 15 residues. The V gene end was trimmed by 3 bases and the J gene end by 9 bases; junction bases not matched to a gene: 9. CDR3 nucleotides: TGCAGTGCTAGGGGGGGACAGGGCCCTACTTCACCCCTCCACTTT. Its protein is CSARGGQGPTSPLHF.